This TCR beta chain was sequenced during a study of response to subunit inactivated influenza vaccine. Study outcomes and limitations: The authors suggested that few new T cells are recruited per seasonal influenza vaccination.

V dropped 5 bases and J dropped 8 bases, with 18 bases sitting between them. The CDR3 has 14 residues. Each CDR3 protein gets one entry after TCRdb re-called the RT-PCR reads with MiXCR. The table records hundreds of thousands of distinct CDR3 sequences, around 13% of them present only once. Comments on this clonotype: Its antigen is currently unknown.

This specimen consisted of PBMCs from blood, obtained roughly 2 weeks before vaccination. The rearrangement uses TRBV12-3 or TRBV12-4 and TRBJ1-2; possible D gene TRBD1, 5 bases. This receptor was taken from a man aged 45 to 65 who received an inactivated influenza vaccine. The CDR3 nucleotides are TGTGCCAGCAGTGGGGGACCGCGAATGGGAGGCTACACCTTC. It yields the protein CASSGGPRMGGYTF.